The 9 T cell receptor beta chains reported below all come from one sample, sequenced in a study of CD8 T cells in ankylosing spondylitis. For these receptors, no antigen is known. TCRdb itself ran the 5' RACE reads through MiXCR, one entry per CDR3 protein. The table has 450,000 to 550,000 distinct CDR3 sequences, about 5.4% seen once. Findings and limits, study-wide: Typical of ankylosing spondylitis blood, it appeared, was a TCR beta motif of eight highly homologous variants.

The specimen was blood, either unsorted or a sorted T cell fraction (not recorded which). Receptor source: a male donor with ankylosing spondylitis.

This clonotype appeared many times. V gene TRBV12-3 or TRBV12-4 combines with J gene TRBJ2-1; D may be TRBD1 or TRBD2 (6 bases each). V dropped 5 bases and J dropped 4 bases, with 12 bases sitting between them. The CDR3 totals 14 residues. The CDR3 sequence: CASSVGGTYNEQFF. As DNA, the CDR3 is TGTGCCAGCAGTGTCGGCGGGACATACAATGAGCAGTTCTTC.

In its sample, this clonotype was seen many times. DNA for the CDR3: TGTGCCAGCACCCCTCGACCGGTAAATCAGCCCCAGCATTTT. Its protein product is CASTPRPVNQPQHF. The rearrangement joins TRBV7-2 to TRBJ1-5; the D is unclear. CDR1 and CDR2 from the germline V gene are SGHTA and FQGNSA. V gave up 7 bases and J gave up 4 bases, with 14 bases separating them. This CDR3 has 14 amino acids.

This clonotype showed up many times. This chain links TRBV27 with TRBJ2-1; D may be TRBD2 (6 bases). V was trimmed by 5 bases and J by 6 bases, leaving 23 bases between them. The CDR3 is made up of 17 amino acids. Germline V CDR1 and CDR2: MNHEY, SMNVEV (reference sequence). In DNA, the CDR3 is TGTGCCAGCAGTAAAAAGGCCCGGGACTCGCGGGGCAATGAGCAGTTCTTC. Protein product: CASSKKARDSRGNEQFF.

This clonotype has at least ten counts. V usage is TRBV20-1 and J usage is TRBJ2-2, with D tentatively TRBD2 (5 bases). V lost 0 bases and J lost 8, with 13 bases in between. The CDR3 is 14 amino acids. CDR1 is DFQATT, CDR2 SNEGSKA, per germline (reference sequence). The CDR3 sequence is CSARELAIAGELFF. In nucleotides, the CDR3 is TGCAGTGCTAGAGAACTCGCGATAGCGGGGGAGCTGTTTTTT.

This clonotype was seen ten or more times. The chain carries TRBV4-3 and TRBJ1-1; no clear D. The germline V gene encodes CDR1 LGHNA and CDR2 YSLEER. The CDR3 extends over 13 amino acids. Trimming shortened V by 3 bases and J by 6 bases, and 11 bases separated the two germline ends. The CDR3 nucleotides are TGCGCCAGCAGCCACCCGGGAGTTCCTGAAGCTTTCTTT. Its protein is CASSHPGVPEAFF.

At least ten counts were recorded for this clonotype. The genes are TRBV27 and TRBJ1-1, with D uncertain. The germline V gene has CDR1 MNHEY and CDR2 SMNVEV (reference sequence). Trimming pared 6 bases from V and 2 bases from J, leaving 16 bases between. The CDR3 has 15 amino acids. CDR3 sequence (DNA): TGTGCCAGCAGGCCTGGGAGCCAGATAAACACTGAAGCTTTCTTT. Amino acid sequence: CASRPGSQINTEAFF.

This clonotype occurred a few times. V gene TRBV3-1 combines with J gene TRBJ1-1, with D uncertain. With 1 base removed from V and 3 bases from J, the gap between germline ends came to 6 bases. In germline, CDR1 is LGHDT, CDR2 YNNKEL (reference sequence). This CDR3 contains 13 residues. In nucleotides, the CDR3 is TGTGCCAGCAGCCAAGCCAGATACACTGAAGCTTTCTTT. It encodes CASSQARYTEAFF. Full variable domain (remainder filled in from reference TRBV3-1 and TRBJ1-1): DTAVSQTPKYLVTQMGNDKSIKCEQNLGHDTMYWYKQDSKKFLKIMFSYNNKELIINETVPNRFSPKSPDKAHLNLHINSLELGDSAVYFCASSQARYTEAFFGQGTRLTVV.

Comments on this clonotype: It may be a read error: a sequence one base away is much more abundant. Here the CDR3 reads CASSRTRSTEAFF. The CDR3 nucleotides are TGTGCCAGCTCACGGACGAGGAGCACTGAAGCTTTCTTT. This chain joins TRBV18 and TRBJ1-1; D call uncertain. V lost 4 bases and J lost 4, with 10 bases in between. This CDR3 has 13 residues. Germline V gene data show CDR1 as KGHSH and CDR2 as LQKENI.

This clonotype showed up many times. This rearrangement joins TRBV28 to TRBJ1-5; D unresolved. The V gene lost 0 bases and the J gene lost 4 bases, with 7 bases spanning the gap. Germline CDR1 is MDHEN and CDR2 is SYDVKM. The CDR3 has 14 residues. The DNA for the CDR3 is TGTGCCAGCAGTTTATGGGCGGGTAATCAGCCCCAGCATTTT. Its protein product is CASSLWAGNQPQHF.